Given below is one T cell receptor beta chain in context. The specificity of this receptor is unknown. Base qualities are not at hand, and no much larger clone is one base apart. This sample was taken from a study of shared clonotypes between healthy human individuals (dated by TCRdb to 2018 to 2021). Broadly, across the study: Three men and two women, aged 18 to 49 years, made up the cohort. For each donor, CD4 naive and CD4 memory were each given three plates, CD8 naive was given two plates, and CD8 memory was given one plate. Different laboratories and diverse techniques were used to prepare libraries and sequence TCR repertoires, to increase sequencing depth and limit assay-specific biases. Per donor, leukapheresis produced somewhere between about 0.9 and 9.5 billion PBMCs. Blood TCR repertoires of five healthy adults were deeply sequenced to estimate repertoire size and the extent of clonotype sharing between individuals. The paper as a whole reports these results and caveats: Naive subsets generally had larger estimated clonotype richness than memory subsets. The small number of donors limited the genetic and exposure-history diversity represented. Based on pairwise subsampling, the degree of clonotype sharing among donors was expected to be affected by sequencing depth. Sampling was restricted to blood, and TCR repertoires in tissues likely differ from the TCR repertoires found in blood. Even with the large sequencing depth, rarefaction of the sorted-subset datasets indicated that sequencing was incomplete. Sharing across a few donors was observed for roughly 5.4% of naive CD4, under 4% of naive CD8, 2.3% of memory CD4, and around 0.4% of memory CD8 clonotypes. Clonotypes shared by all four sorted-subset donors showed higher generation probabilities than non-shared clonotypes.

TCR CDR3 regions were amplified from genomic DNA by multiplex PCR using the deep immunoSEQ assay. Genomic DNA extracted from each cell subset was distributed evenly over all wells of several immunoSEQ 96-well plates, and each plate served as one replicate. For sorted subsets, around 0.2 ug of genomic DNA, equivalent to around 31,000 T cell genomes, went into each replicate PCR. Purified libraries were measured with a Qubit 3.0 fluorometer, size-checked on a Bioanalyzer 2100, and measured again with the KAPA Library Quantification kit. Each immunoSEQ 96-well plate was sequenced on its own single-read 150-cycle Illumina NextSeq 550 flow cell. The paper's processing steps were these. The immunoSEQ output contained only junctional sequences without quality scores, so filtering could not match that applied to full-length reads. Sequences were annotated with PyIR, a Python wrapper for IgBLAST v1.9, using IMGT germline references to assign V/J genes and CDR3. Reads with weak V/J assignments (E-value above 1e-6), missing CDR3, stop codons, out-of-frame junctions, or ambiguous translated residues were removed. V3J clonotypes were defined by identical inferred V gene, J gene, and CDR3 amino acid sequence. Percentage overlap between repertoires was computed as shared unique clonotypes divided by the size of the smaller repertoire. RTK rarefaction, the Chao1 estimator, and Recon v2.1 estimates of unobserved clonotypes were used to assess repertoire richness. For all TCRbeta clonotypes obtained by the gDNA method from a few donors, generation probabilities were computed with OLGA. The table was pulled from immuneACCESS by TCRdb, which kept in-frame rearrangements only. Such tables lose some clones; where checked, under half of the loss comes from unresolved V genes, and the rest has no known cause. For V, J and clone size, that table is used; D and trimming come from the DNA. Present in this sample are some 1.4 million clones, roughly 96% of which were seen just once. The top ten hold approximately 1.1% of the sample.

The germline V gene specifies SGHTA as CDR1 and FQGNSA as CDR2. Counted from cysteine to phenylalanine, this CDR3 has 12 amino acids. The kept DNA is CDR3 alone, 36 bases in frame from the first base. Trimming costs V 2 bases and J 4 bases, and their ends lie 3 bases apart. Healthy HIV-negative adults with no recently reported acute infections or vaccinations were included as donors. Every donor was a Caucasian adult residing in Nashville, Tennessee, USA. CD4+ T cells were enriched by magnetic negative selection, after which naive cells were positively selected on CD45RA and the negative fraction was taken as the memory subset. After blood collection by leukapheresis, PBMCs were isolated using Ficoll-Histopaque density gradient centrifugation and then cryopreserved in the vapor phase of liquid nitrogen. Analytical flow cytometry was used to check the purity and quantity of every magnetically sorted T cell population. Each sorted fraction had its genomic DNA isolated and then quantified by UV absorbance on a Nanodrop 2000c.

The clonotype originates from a man younger than 40 in good health. The V and J genes are TRBV7-2 and TRBJ1-5; the D gene is not confidently resolved. The sequencing input was naive CD4+ T cells sorted from blood. Taken with the paper, the label for cell subset or site translates to: CD45RA+ positively selected. The CDR3 amino acid sequence is: CASSLKNQPQHF. The base sequence is TGTGCCAGCAGCTTAAAAAATCAGCCCCAGCATTTT.